Presented here are 19 T cell receptor beta chains from one specimen sequenced in a study of blood T cell repertoires in COVID-19. Method: immunoSEQ multiplex PCR; TCRdb's copy keeps in-frame clones and lacks some. This sample has 300,000 to 350,000 clones, with approximately 88% found just once. Sequenced material: PBMCs or T cells enriched from blood (not recorded which). The receptors stem from a woman aged 18 to 35 who had recovered from COVID-19.

This chain joins TRBV7-2 and TRBJ1-3; 8 nucleotides line up with TRBD1. Germline V gives CDR1 SGHTA, CDR2 FQGNSA. J was trimmed by 1 base and V by 5 bases; bases with no gene match: 7. This CDR3 is 16 amino acids long. This CDR3 reads CASSHRTGMSGNTIYF. CDR3 DNA sequence: TGTGCCAGCAGCCACCGGACAGGGATGTCTGGAAACACCATATATTTT. Using reference TRBV7-2 and TRBJ1-3 for the parts outside the CDR3, the full variable domain is GAGVSQSPSNKVTEKGKDVELRCDPISGHTALYWYRQSLGQGLEFLIYFQGNSAPDKSGLPSDRFSAERTGGSVSTLTIQRTQQEDSAVYLCASSHRTGMSGNTIYFGEGSWLTVV.

A remark on this clone: The CDR3 does not end in the conserved phenylalanine or tryptophan, so this is likely a read error. Because the CDR3's place on the DNA is in doubt, the DNA is left out and the CDR3 is given as listed by TCRdb. The chain uses TRBV3-1 (or the pseudogene TRBV3-2) and TRBJ1-3. The CDR3 contains 13 residues when both ends are counted. Germline CDR1 is LGHDT and CDR2 is YNNKEL (reference sequence). The CDR3 loop is CASSQDMRRVRGA.

The genes are TRBV13 and TRBJ2-3; 7 nucleotides align to TRBD2. V dropped 0 bases and J dropped 2; count of bases not matched to a gene: 8. Germline CDR1 PRHDT, CDR2 FYEKMQ (reference sequence). The CDR3 consists of 17 residues. The CDR3 DNA reads TGTGCCAGCAGCTTAGGTGGGAGGGCCTCCTTCACAGATACGCAGTATTTT. Protein: CASSLGGRASFTDTQYF.

J is TRBJ2-2 and V is TRBV21-1; the table names TRBD1, a call not compared with the DNA. TRBV21-1 is assigned pseudogene status. CDR3 length: 16 residues. DNA of the CDR3: TGTGCCAGCAGCAACGGAGATGGACACGGCACCGGGGAGCTGTTTTTT. Translated: CASSNGDGHGTGELFF.

The rearrangement joins TRBV7-9 to TRBJ1-2, with a tentative D call TRBD1 (6 bases). Germline lookup yields CDR1 SEHNR and CDR2 FQNEAQ (reference sequence). This CDR3 is built from 14 residues. V was cut by 1 base and J by 10 bases, with 16 bases left in between. The CDR3 protein is CASSLEGTLRDYTF. The CDR3 bases are TGTGCCAGCAGCTTAGAGGGGACACTCAGAGACTACACCTTC.

The sample holds a few counts of this clone. The chain is built from TRBV5-4 and TRBJ1-5; 9 bases align to TRBD1. Germline-derived CDR1 and CDR2 are SGHNT and YYREEE (reference sequence). This CDR3 contains 14 residues. J lost 6 bases, V lost 4 bases, and 5 bases had no gene match. The CDR3 DNA is TGTGCCAGCAGCACCGGGACAGGGAGTCAGCCCCAGCATTTT. It translates to CASSTGTGSQPQHF.

The V call is TRBV2, the J call TRBJ1-5; 8 nucleotides match TRBD1. This CDR3 spans 15 amino acids. Germline V gives CDR1 SNHLY, CDR2 FYNNEI. Trimming cost V 6 bases and J 2 bases; bases outside gene matches: 6. DNA for the CDR3: TGTGCCAGCAGACAGGACAGGGTCGGCAATCAGCCCCAGCATTTT. Protein product: CASRQDRVGNQPQHF.

The V gene is TRBV4-2, the J gene TRBJ1-4; D may be TRBD1 (5 bases). The V end was cut by 7 bases, the J end by 0 bases, with 12 bases between. Germline CDR1 LGHNA, CDR2 YNFKEQ. The CDR3 extends over 15 amino acids. The chain's CDR3 is CASNPGVATNEKLFF. The CDR3 nucleotides are TGTGCCAGCAACCCGGGGGTTGCAACTAATGAAAAACTGTTTTTT.

The rearrangement links TRBV4-1 to TRBJ2-3; 7 bases are shared with TRBD1. CDR1 MGHRA and CDR2 YSYEKL come from the germline V gene. This CDR3 comprises 15 residues. The ends lost 8 bases at V and 8 bases at J; junction bases unmatched: 16. CDR3 sequence reads: CASSGIGDRVVTQYF. Written as DNA, the CDR3 is TGCGCCAGCTCAGGGATCGGAGACAGGGTCGTTACGCAGTATTTT.

The chain joins TRBV27 to TRBJ2-7; possibly TRBD1 for D (6 bases). This CDR3 is built from 15 residues. V was pared by 5 bases and J by 3 bases, with 17 bases between. Germline lookup yields CDR1 MNHEY and CDR2 SMNVEV (reference sequence). The CDR3 here is CASSRTGFSHYEQYF. In DNA form, the CDR3 reads TGTGCCAGCAGTCGTACAGGGTTTAGTCACTACGAGCAGTACTTC.

This sequence joins TRBV27 and TRBJ2-7, with 8 bases lining up with TRBD2. CDR3 length: 13 amino acids. The germline CDR1 and CDR2 sequences are MNHEY and SMNVEV (reference sequence). Losses at the gene ends were 3 bases for V and 3 bases for J; bases not matched to a gene: 1. Here the CDR3 reads CASSLGLVYEQYF. The DNA for the CDR3 is TGTGCCAGCAGTTTGGGACTAGTCTACGAGCAGTACTTC.

The CDR3 DNA follows: TGTGCCAGCAGCTTGTTTTATCGGCAGGGGCCCTATGGCTACACCTTC. Amino acid sequence: CASSLFYRQGPYGYTF. The chain uses TRBV5-4 and TRBJ1-2; possibly TRBD1 for D (6 bases). This CDR3 contains 16 residues. Germline V gene sequence: CDR1 SGHNT, CDR2 YYREEE (reference sequence). V lost 1 base, J lost 4 bases, and 17 bases lay in between.

This sequence joins TRBV28 and TRBJ1-5; 8 bases are shared with TRBD1. Trimming took 9 bases from V and 7 from J; bases not matched to a gene: 5. Germline V CDR1 and CDR2: MDHEN, SYDVKM. The CDR3 spans 12 residues. The CDR3 protein is CASHPGGQPQHF. The CDR3 DNA is TGTGCCAGTCACCCAGGGGGCCAGCCCCAGCATTTT.

The V and J genes are TRBV27 and TRBJ2-7; 11 nucleotides align to TRBD2. V lost 6 bases to trimming and J lost 4 bases; unmatched junction nucleotides: 8. The germline V gene encodes CDR1 MNHEY and CDR2 SMNVEV (reference sequence). The CDR3 totals 15 residues. The CDR3 DNA is TGTGCCAGCAGGGCCCCTAGCGGGGGGCAATACGAGCAGTACTTC. Protein product: CASRAPSGGQYEQYF.

The sample holds a few counts of this clone. The chain employs TRBV3-1 (or the pseudogene TRBV3-2) and TRBJ1-1; possible D gene TRBD1, 6 bases. In germline, CDR1 is LGHDT, CDR2 YNNKEL (reference sequence). V was pared by 0 bases and J by 0 bases, with 8 bases between. This CDR3 spans 15 amino acids. CDR3 in amino acids: CASSQDGDMNTEAFF. In DNA, the CDR3 is TGTGCCAGCAGCCAAGATGGGGACATGAACACTGAAGCTTTCTTT.

The J gene is TRBJ2-3, the V gene TRBV7-3; 7 nucleotides line up with TRBD2. Germline V CDR1 and CDR2: SGHTA, FQGTGA. Trimming removed 5 bases from V and 2 bases from J; junction bases left unmatched: 10. The CDR3 consists of 16 residues. The CDR3 region has the DNA TGTGCCAGCAGCCCGGGGCCTGAGCGGGACACAGATACGCAGTATTTT. Its translation is CASSPGPERDTDTQYF.

To note about this clone: Other DNA sequences in this specimen translate into the identical CDR3. The V call is TRBV7-2, the J call TRBJ2-7; 12 nucleotides match TRBD2. V was pared by 2 bases and J by 2 bases, with 1 base of the junction left unmatched. The CDR3 totals 15 residues. CDR1 is SGHTA and CDR2 is FQGNSA in the germline V gene. CDR3 amino acids: CASSLTSGGPYEQYF. The CDR3 DNA is TGTGCCAGCAGCTTAACTAGCGGGGGGCCCTACGAGCAGTACTTC.

This clone was found a few times. The chain employs TRBV25-1 and TRBJ2-7; D is unresolved. CDR1 and CDR2 (germline): MGHDK, SYGVNS. This CDR3 is 12 amino acids long. Trimming cost V 2 bases and J 6 bases, with 8 bases left between them. The CDR3: CASSESTLEQYF. Written as DNA, the CDR3 is TGTGCCAGCAGTGAAAGCACCCTCGAGCAGTACTTC.

This clone has more than one count but fewer than ten. The rearrangement links TRBV28 to TRBJ1-2; TRBD1 might be the D (5 bases). The CDR3 runs 13 residues. Per germline, CDR1 MDHEN and CDR2 SYDVKM. The germline V and J ends were trimmed by 2 bases and 12 bases, with 16 bases remaining between them. CDR3 DNA sequence: TGTGCCAGCAGTTTAACCACTCAGACAGTCGACACCTTC. It yields the protein CASSLTTQTVDTF.